Each of the 24 T cell receptor beta chains below was sequenced from the same sample in a study of blood T cell repertoires in COVID-19 (dated by TCRdb to 2020 to 2022). Libraries came from the immunoSEQ multiplex PCR assay. The table was pulled from immuneACCESS by TCRdb, which kept in-frame rearrangements only. Such tables lose some clones; where checked, under half of the loss comes from unresolved V genes, and the rest has no known cause. The sample table lists 95,000 to 150,000 clones, 70% to 75% of them with a count of one. The top ten hold about 5.5% of the sample. The sample taken for sequencing was peripheral blood. All receptors derive from an elderly man with COVID-19, enrolled during active disease.

The chain combines TRBV6-6 with TRBJ1-2; D uncertain. CDR1 and CDR2 (germline): MNHNY, SVGAGI (reference sequence). This CDR3 has 12 amino acids. V lost 2 bases and J 7 bases, leaving 8 bases between the germline ends. CDR3 sequence: CASSYPGSGYTF. CDR3 coding DNA: TGTGCCAGCAGTTACCCGGGGTCTGGCTACACCTTC.

The chain uses TRBV2 and TRBJ2-3, with TRBD2 identical over 12 bases. J gave up 4 bases and V 6 bases, and 17 bases lay outside the gene matches. Germline CDR1 is SNHLY and CDR2 is FYNNEI. CDR3 length equals 19 residues. CDR3 coding DNA: TGTGCCAGCAGCCGCCGGACTAGCGGGATCCCAGAGTGGGCAGATACGCAGTATTTT. Its translation: CASSRRTSGIPEWADTQYF.

The chain has TRBV2 and TRBJ2-7; 9 nucleotides agree with TRBD1. V lost 7 bases and J lost 2; bases outside the gene matches: 9. Germline V gene data show CDR1 as SNHLY and CDR2 as FYNNEI. The CDR3 has 15 residues. The CDR3 coding sequence is TGTGCCAGCAACTCCGGGACAGGGATGACCTACGAGCAGTACTTC. This gives the protein CASNSGTGMTYEQYF.

In its sample, this clone was seen once. The CDR3 DNA reads as TGTGCCAGCAGTTCTGGACTAGCGGGAGTTCCCAGGGGCTACGAGCAGTACTTC. It specifies CASSSGLAGVPRGYEQYF. The chain has TRBV27 and TRBJ2-7; TRBD2 matches 13 bases. The CDR3 contains 18 residues. V dropped 4 bases and J dropped 3; count of bases not matched to a gene: 12. Germline V CDR1 and CDR2: MNHEY, SMNVEV (reference sequence).

As DNA, the CDR3 is TGCGCCAGCAGCTTGGCCGGGGAGGATACGCAGTATTTT. Its protein is CASSLAGEDTQYF. This chain uses TRBV5-1 with TRBJ2-3; TRBD2 is a possible D gene (5 bases). The CDR3 spans 13 residues. Germline CDR1 reads SGHRS; CDR2 reads YFSETQ. V lost 0 bases, J lost 6 bases, and 8 bases lay in between.

The CDR3 DNA is TGTGCCAGCACCGGAATCGAGGGAGGGCCGATATACGACACAGATACGCAGTATTTT. This codes for CASTGIEGGPIYDTDTQYF. This rearrangement joins TRBV2 to TRBJ2-3, with 7 bases matching TRBD2. Germline V gene data show CDR1 as SNHLY and CDR2 as FYNNEI. The CDR3 runs to 19 residues. V shed 7 bases, J shed 2 bases, and the junction held 21 bases outside the gene matches. Full variable domain (remainder filled in from reference TRBV2 and TRBJ2-3): EPEVTQTPSHQVTQMGQEVILRCVPISNHLYFYWYRQILGQKVEFLVSFYNNEISEKSEIFDDQFSVERPDGSNFTLKIRSTKLEDSAMYFCASTGIEGGPIYDTDTQYFGPGTRLTVL.

The genes are TRBV6-2 or TRBV6-3 and TRBJ2-5; TRBD2 matches at 10 bases. V gave up 0 bases and J gave up 2 bases; unmatched junction bases: 3. Germline CDR1 is MNHEY and CDR2 is SVGEGT. This CDR3 is 16 amino acids long. CDR3 loop: CASSYSTSGIQETQYF. The DNA for the CDR3 is TGTGCCAGCAGTTACTCCACTAGCGGGATACAAGAGACCCAGTACTTC.

The chain is built from TRBV7-9 and TRBJ2-5; the match to TRBD2 covers 11 bases. The CDR3 consists of 17 residues. From germline, CDR1 is SEHNR and CDR2 FQNEAQ (reference sequence). V lost 5 bases and J lost 3; bases outside the gene matches: 11. The CDR3 DNA reads TGTGCCAGCAGCAGACTTAGCGGGAGGGAAAGGAAAGAGACCCAGTACTTC. It specifies CASSRLSGRERKETQYF.

The chain links TRBV2 to TRBJ2-1; 7 nucleotides match TRBD2. V lost 6 bases and J lost 2; bases outside the gene matches: 13. This CDR3 has 17 amino acids. The V gene's germline CDR1 is SNHLY and CDR2 FYNNEI. CDR3 DNA: TGTGCCAGCAGCGACCGAGGACTAGGGGACCCCTACAATGAGCAGTTCTTC. This encodes CASSDRGLGDPYNEQFF.

The V gene is TRBV12-3 or TRBV12-4, the J gene TRBJ2-2, with D unclear. Trimming cost V 7 bases and J 6 bases, with 12 bases left between them. This CDR3 has 13 amino acids. CDR3 nucleotide sequence: TGTGCCAGCACCCCACAACGCCCCGGGGAGCTGTTTTTT. This translates into CASTPQRPGELFF.

In this sample, this clone turned up once. This chain links TRBV4-2 with TRBJ2-7; the match to TRBD2 covers 7 bases. J gave up 4 bases and V 0 bases, and 6 bases lay outside the gene matches. CDR3 length: 15 residues. Germline V gene lookup returns CDR1 LGHNA and CDR2 YNFKEQ. CDR3 DNA sequence: TGTGCCAGCAGCCAAGACTGGAGCGGGATATACGAGCAGTACTTC. Encoded protein: CASSQDWSGIYEQYF.

As concerns this clone: At one boundary the junction diverges from the germline segment, which might be a read error. The chain couples TRBV28 to TRBJ2-1; D possibly corresponds to TRBD1 (6 bases). In germline, CDR1 is MDHEN, CDR2 SYDVKM. The CDR3 sequence is 13 residues long. CDR3 loop: CASRGPGYNEQFF. CDR3 coding DNA: TGTGCAAGCAGGGGCCCTGGATACAATGAGCAGTTCTTC.

This chain joins TRBV4-3 and TRBJ1-1, with D unresolved. With 4 bases removed from V and 4 bases from J, the gap between germline ends came to 7 bases. Germline V CDR1 and CDR2: LGHNA, YSLEER. The CDR3 covers 12 residues. The CDR3 nucleotides read TGCGCCAGCAGCCTCGGGAGCACTGAAGCTTTCTTT. Protein product: CASSLGSTEAFF.

This chain uses TRBV7-8 with TRBJ1-3; D not certain. The CDR3 sequence is 13 residues long. Germline V lookup: CDR1 SGHVS, CDR2 FQNEAQ. V was trimmed by 2 bases and J by 4 bases, leaving 6 bases between them. The CDR3 protein is CASSLISGNTIYF. The DNA of the CDR3 is TGTGCCAGCAGCTTAATCTCGGGAAACACCATATATTTT.

V is TRBV27 and J is TRBJ1-1; TRBD1 matches at 10 bases. Trimming at V came to 6 bases and at J to 10 bases, leaving 11 bases not matched to a gene. Germline V lookup: CDR1 MNHEY, CDR2 SMNVEV (reference sequence). The length of the CDR3 is 14 residues. The CDR3 region has the DNA TGTGCCAGCAGAGGAGGGACAGGGGATAGAGGAGCTTTCTTT. Protein sequence: CASRGGTGDRGAFF.

The chain joins TRBV19 to TRBJ1-6; D not certain. The CDR3 has 11 amino acids. The germline gives CDR1 LNHDA, CDR2 SQIVND (reference sequence). Trimming removed 3 bases from V and 14 bases from J, with 8 bases in between. CDR3 sequence (DNA): TGTGCCAGTAGTATGGCTGGAGCCCTCCACTTT. Translating it yields CASSMAGALHF.

The V gene is TRBV28, the J gene TRBJ1-1; no clear D. Trimming pared 2 bases from V and 3 bases from J, leaving 7 bases between. CDR1 is MDHEN and CDR2 is SYDVKM in the germline V gene. This CDR3 is built from 13 residues. CDR3 region: CASSLEGDTEAFF. CDR3 nucleotide sequence: TGTGCCAGCAGTTTAGAGGGTGACACTGAAGCTTTCTTT.

This chain connects TRBV10-3 to TRBJ2-1; TRBD2 aligns across 10 bases. Germline V gene lookup returns CDR1 ENHRY and CDR2 SYGVKD. Losses at the gene ends were 2 bases for V and 5 bases for J; bases not matched to a gene: 12. This CDR3 contains 18 residues. The CDR3 region is CAISEPKITSGTHNEQFF. The CDR3 region has the DNA TGTGCCATCAGTGAGCCGAAGATAACTAGCGGGACCCACAATGAGCAGTTCTTC.

The V and J genes are TRBV10-1 and TRBJ1-1; D call uncertain. The germline V and J ends were trimmed by 6 bases and 5 bases, with 10 bases remaining between them. This CDR3 has 12 residues. Germline CDR1 is WNHNN and CDR2 is SYGVQD (reference sequence). The CDR3 loop reads CASSSGETEAFF. The CDR3 coding sequence is TGCGCCAGCAGCTCGGGTGAAACTGAAGCTTTCTTT.

CDR3 in amino acids: CSATRDYQYF. CDR3 nucleotide sequence: TGCAGTGCTACCCGGGACTATCAGTATTTT. This sequence joins TRBV20-1 and TRBJ2-3, with 7 bases matching TRBD2. Germline V gene data show CDR1 as DFQATT and CDR2 as SNEGSKA (reference sequence). CDR3 length equals 10 residues. The junction had 4 bases not matched to a gene; V was cut back by 4 bases and J by 12 bases.

The chain joins TRBV15 to TRBJ2-3; 7 nucleotides line up with TRBD1. V lost 0 bases to trimming and J lost 1 base; unmatched junction nucleotides: 7. This CDR3 spans 17 amino acids. CDR1 is LNHNV, CDR2 YYDKDF, per germline (reference sequence). The CDR3 nucleotides read TGTGCCACCAGCAGAGATCACAGGGGCTACGGCACAGATACGCAGTATTTT. Translated: CATSRDHRGYGTDTQYF.

The chain joins TRBV15 to TRBJ2-2; 7 nucleotides align to TRBD1. Germline V CDR1 and CDR2: LNHNV, YYDKDF (reference sequence). This CDR3 has 14 residues. The V segment lost 5 bases and the J segment 5 bases; nucleotides outside the gene matches: 5. The CDR3 spells CATSLTGWTGELFF. The CDR3 nucleotides are TGTGCCACCAGCCTGACAGGGTGGACCGGGGAGCTGTTTTTT.

The CDR3 DNA reads TGTGCCAGCAGTTCCCTGGGAGGCAGGATTCGAGGGGAGCAGTACTTC. This gives the protein CASSSLGGRIRGEQYF. This chain links TRBV6-2 or TRBV6-3 with TRBJ2-7; possibly TRBD2 for D (6 bases). Germline-derived CDR1 and CDR2 are MNHEY and SVGEGT. The CDR3 length is 16 residues. Trimming left V 4 bases short and J 7 bases short, with 23 bases between.

This rearrangement joins TRBV7-9 to TRBJ1-6; 8 bases are shared with TRBD1. Germline lookup yields CDR1 SEHNR and CDR2 FQNEAQ (reference sequence). The CDR3 is 14 amino acids. With V trimmed by 5 bases and J by 10 bases, 7 bases remained unmatched. DNA of the CDR3: TGTGCCAGCAGCCAAGACAGGGGTTACTCACCCCTCCACTTT. This translates into CASSQDRGYSPLHF.